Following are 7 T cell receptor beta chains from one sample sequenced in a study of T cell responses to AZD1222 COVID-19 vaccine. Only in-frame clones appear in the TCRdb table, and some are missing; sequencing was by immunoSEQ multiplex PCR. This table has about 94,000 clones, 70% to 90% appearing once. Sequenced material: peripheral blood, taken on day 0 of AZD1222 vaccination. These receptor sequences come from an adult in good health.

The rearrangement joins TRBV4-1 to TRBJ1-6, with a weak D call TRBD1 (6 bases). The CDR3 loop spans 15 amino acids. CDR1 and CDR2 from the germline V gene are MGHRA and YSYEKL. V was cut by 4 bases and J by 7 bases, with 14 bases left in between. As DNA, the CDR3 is TGCGCCAGCAGCCCCCCCGCGACAGGCAATTCACCCCTCCACTTT. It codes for CASSPPATGNSPLHF.

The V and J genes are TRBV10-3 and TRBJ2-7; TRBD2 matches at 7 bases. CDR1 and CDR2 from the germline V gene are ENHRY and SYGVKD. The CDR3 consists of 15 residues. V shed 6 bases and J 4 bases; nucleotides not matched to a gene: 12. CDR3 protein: CAISGSQGGRYEQYF. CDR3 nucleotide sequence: TGTGCCATCAGCGGCAGCCAGGGAGGGAGGTACGAGCAGTACTTC.

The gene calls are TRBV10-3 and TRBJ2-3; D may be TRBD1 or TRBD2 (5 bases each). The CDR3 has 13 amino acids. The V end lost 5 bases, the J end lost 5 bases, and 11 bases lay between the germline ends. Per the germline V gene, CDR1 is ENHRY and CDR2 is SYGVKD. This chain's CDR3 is CAISPSGQDTQYF. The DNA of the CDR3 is TGTGCCATCAGTCCCTCGGGGCAAGATACGCAGTATTTT.

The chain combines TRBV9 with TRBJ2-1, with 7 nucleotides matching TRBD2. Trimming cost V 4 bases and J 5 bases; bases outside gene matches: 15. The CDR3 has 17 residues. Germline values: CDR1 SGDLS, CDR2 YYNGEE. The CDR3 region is CASSKRDYPLSDNEQFF. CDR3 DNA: TGTGCCAGCAGCAAACGGGACTACCCTCTTAGTGACAATGAGCAGTTCTTC. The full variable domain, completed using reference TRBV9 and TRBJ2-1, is DSGVTQTPKHLITATGQRVTLRCSPRSGDLSVYWYQQSLDQGLQFLIQYYNGEERAKGNILERFSAQQFPDLHSELNLSSLELGDSALYFCASSKRDYPLSDNEQFFGPGTRLTVL.

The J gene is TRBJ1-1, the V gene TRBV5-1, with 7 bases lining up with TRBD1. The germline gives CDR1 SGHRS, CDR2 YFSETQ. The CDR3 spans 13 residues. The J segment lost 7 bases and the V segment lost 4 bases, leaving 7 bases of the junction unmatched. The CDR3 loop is CASSLGQVNEAFF. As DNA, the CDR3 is TGCGCCAGCAGCCTCGGACAGGTCAATGAAGCTTTCTTT.

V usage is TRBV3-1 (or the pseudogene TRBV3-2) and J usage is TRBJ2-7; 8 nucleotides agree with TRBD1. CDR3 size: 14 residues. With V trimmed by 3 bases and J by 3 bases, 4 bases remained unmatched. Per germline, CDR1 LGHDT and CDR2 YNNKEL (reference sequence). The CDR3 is CASSHTGGDYEQYF. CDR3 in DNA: TGTGCCAGCAGCCATACAGGGGGAGACTACGAGCAGTACTTC.

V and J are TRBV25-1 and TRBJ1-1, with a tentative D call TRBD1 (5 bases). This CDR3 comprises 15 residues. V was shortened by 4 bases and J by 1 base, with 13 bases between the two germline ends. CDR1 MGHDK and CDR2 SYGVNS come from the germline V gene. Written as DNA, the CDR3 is TGTGCCAGCAGTGGGGGATTGGGGGAGAACACTGAAGCTTTCTTT. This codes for CASSGGLGENTEAFF.